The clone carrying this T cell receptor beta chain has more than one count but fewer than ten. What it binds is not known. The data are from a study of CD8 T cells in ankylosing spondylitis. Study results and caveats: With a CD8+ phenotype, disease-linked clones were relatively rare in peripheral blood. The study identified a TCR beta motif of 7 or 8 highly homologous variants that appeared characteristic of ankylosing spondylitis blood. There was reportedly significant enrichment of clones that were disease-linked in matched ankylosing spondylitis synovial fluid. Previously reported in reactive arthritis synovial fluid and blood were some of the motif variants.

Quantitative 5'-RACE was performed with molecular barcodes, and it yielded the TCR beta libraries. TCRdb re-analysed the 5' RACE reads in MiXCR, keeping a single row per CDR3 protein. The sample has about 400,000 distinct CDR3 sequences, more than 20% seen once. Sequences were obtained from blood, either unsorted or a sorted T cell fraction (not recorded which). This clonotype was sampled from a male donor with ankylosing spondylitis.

The CDR3 spells CASSPTGHYEQYF. The CDR3, as DNA: TGTGCCAGCAGTCCGACAGGCCACTACGAGCAGTACTTC. The rearrangement joins TRBV6-2 or TRBV6-3 to TRBJ2-7; TRBD1 might be the D (6 bases). Trimming cost V 5 bases and J 3 bases, with 11 bases left between them. The CDR3 has 13 amino acids. The germline V gene encodes CDR1 MNHEY and CDR2 SVGEGT.